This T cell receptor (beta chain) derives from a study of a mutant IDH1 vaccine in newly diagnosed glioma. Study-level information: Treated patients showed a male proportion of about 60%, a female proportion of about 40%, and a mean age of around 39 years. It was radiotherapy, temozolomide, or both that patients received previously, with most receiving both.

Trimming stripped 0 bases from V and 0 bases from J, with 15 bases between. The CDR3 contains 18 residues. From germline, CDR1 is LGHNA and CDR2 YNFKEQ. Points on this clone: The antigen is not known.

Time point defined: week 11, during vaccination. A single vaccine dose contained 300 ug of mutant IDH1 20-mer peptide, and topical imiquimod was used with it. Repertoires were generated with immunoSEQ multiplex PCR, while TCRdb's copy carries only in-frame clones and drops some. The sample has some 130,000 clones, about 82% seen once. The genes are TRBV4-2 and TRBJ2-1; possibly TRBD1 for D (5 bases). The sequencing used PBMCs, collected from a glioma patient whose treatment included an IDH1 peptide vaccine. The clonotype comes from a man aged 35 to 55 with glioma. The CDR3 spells CASSQDPTTASSYNEQFF. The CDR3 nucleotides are TGTGCCAGCAGCCAAGATCCCACGACAGCCAGCTCCTACAATGAGCAGTTCTTC.